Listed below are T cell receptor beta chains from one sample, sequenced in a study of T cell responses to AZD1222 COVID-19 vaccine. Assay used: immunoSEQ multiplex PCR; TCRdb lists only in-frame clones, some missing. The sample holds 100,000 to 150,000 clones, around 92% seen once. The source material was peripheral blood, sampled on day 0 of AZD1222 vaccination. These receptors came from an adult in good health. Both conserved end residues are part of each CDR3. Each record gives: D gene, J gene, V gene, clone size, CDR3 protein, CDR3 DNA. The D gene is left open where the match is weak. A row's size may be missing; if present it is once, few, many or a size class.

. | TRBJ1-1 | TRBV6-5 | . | CASSVGRRTEAFF | TGTGCCAGCAGCGTGGGACGGAGAACTGAAGCTTTCTTT
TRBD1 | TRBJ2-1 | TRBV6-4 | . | CASSVGTDNEQFF | TGTGCCAGCAGTGTAGGGACAGACAATGAGCAGTTCTTC
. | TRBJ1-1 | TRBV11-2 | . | CASSFFSGGREETEAFF | TGTGCCAGCAGCTTTTTCTCGGGGGGCCGAGAAGAGACTGAAGCTTTCTTT
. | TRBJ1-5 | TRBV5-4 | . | CASTTGILVRPQHF | TGTGCCAGCACCACCGGGATCCTCGTGCGGCCCCAGCATTTT
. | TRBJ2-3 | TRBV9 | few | CASTPGGGTDTQYF | TGTGCCAGCACCCCAGGGGGGGGCACAGATACGCAGTATTTT
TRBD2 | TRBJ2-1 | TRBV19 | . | CASSRGSGSYNEQFF | TGTGCCAGTAGTAGGGGAAGCGGGAGCTACAATGAGCAGTTCTTC
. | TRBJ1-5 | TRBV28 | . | CASSLRGRTQHF | TGTGCCAGCAGTTTACGCGGCAGGACCCAGCATTTT
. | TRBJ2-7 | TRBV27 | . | CASSLRWGGYEQYF | TGTGCCAGCAGTTTACGATGGGGAGGATACGAGCAGTACTTC
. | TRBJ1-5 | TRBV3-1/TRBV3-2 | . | CASSLQGNQPQHF | TGTGCCAGCAGCCTTCAGGGCAATCAGCCCCAGCATTTT
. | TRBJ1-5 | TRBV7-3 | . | CASSSGQFQPQHF | TGTGCCAGCAGCTCCGGACAGTTTCAGCCCCAGCATTTT
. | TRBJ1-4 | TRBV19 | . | CASRIQEKLFF | TGTGCCAGCAGGATCCAGGAAAAACTGTTTTTT
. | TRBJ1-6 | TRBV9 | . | CASSVRGENSPLHF | TGTGCCAGCAGCGTCCGGGGGGAAAATTCACCCCTCCACTTT
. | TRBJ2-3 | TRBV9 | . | CASSVVSGADTQYF | TGTGCCAGCAGCGTAGTGTCGGGGGCAGATACGCAGTATTTT
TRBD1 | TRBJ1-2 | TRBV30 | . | CAWRAGGWYGYTF | TGTGCCTGGAGAGCAGGGGGCTGGTATGGCTACACCTTC
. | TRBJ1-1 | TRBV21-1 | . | CASSKGLLYTEAFF | TGTGCCAGCAGCAAGGGACTCCTATACACTGAAGCTTTCTTT
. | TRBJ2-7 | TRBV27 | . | CASSLLGPPSYEQYF | TGTGCCAGCAGTTTACTGGGACCCCCCTCCTACGAGCAGTACTTC
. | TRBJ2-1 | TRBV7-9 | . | CASREILDEQFF | TGTGCCAGCCGCGAGATCCTTGATGAGCAGTTCTTC
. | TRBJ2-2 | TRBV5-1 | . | CASSLGGRNTGELFF | TGCGCCAGCAGCTTGGGGGGCCGGAACACCGGGGAGCTGTTTTTT
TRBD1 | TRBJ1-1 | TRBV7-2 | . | CASSLEGALNTEAFF | TGTGCCAGCAGCTTAGAGGGGGCGCTGAACACTGAAGCTTTCTTT
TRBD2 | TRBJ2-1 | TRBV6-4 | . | CASSEVAGRNEQFF | TGTGCCAGCAGTGAGGTAGCGGGAAGGAATGAGCAGTTCTTC
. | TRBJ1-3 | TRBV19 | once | CASQVLSGNTIYF | TGTGCCAGTCAGGTACTCTCTGGAAACACCATATATTTT
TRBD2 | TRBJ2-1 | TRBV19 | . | CASSTGLALNNEQFF | TGTGCCAGTAGTACGGGACTAGCGCTTAACAATGAGCAGTTCTTC
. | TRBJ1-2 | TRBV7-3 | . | CASSQTRKDYGYTF | TGTGCCAGCAGTCAAACACGGAAGGACTATGGCTACACCTTC
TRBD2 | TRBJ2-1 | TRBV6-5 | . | CASNLGTSGGNEQFF | TGTGCCAGCAATTTAGGGACTAGCGGGGGCAATGAGCAGTTCTTC
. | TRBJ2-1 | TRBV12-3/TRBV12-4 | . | CASSLGQALEQFF | TGTGCCAGCAGTTTGGGACAAGCTTTAGAGCAGTTCTTC
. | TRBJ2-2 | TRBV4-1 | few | CASSQFLGGELFF | TGCGCCAGCAGCCAATTCCTTGGCGGGGAGCTGTTTTTT
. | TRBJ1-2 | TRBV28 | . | CASSFYADSNYGYTF | TGTGCCAGCAGTTTCTATGCTGACAGCAACTATGGCTACACCTTC
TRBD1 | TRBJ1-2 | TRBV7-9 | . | CASSLPRGPMGYGYTF | TGTGCCAGCAGCCTCCCAAGGGGGCCTATGGGCTATGGCTACACCTTC
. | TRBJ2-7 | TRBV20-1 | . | CSEGRDYEQYF | TGCAGTGAGGGGCGGGACTACGAGCAGTACTTC
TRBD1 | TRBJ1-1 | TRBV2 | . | CASREQGPSTEAFF | TGTGCCAGCAGAGAACAGGGGCCCAGCACTGAAGCTTTCTTT
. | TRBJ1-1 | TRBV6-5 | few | CASLSGGRVSSEAFF | TGTGCCAGCCTGTCCGGGGGGCGCGTATCCAGTGAAGCTTTCTTT
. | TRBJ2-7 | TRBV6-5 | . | CASRVNYYEQYF | TGTGCCAGCAGGGTGAATTACTACGAGCAGTACTTC
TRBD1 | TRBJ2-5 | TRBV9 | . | CASSTGGWETQYF | TGTGCCAGCAGCACAGGGGGCTGGGAGACCCAGTACTTC
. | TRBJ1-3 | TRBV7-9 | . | CASSLVTGRGNTIYF | TGTGCCAGCAGCTTAGTAACAGGGCGTGGAAACACCATATATTTT
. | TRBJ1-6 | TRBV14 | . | CASSQVSRGNSPLHF | TGTGCCAGCAGCCAAGTATCTCGGGGAAATTCACCCCTCCACTTT
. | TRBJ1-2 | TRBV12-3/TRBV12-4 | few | CASSLGTYGYTF | TGTGCCAGCAGTTTGGGGACCTATGGCTACACCTTC
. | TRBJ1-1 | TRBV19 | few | CASRTMPGEWDTEAFF | TGTGCCAGTAGGACAATGCCCGGGGAATGGGACACTGAAGCTTTCTTT
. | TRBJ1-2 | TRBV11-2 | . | CASSLDPGVVYGYTF | TGTGCCAGCAGCTTAGATCCAGGGGTCGTTTATGGCTACACCTTC
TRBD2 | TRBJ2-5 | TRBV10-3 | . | CAISEPGGQETQYF | TGTGCCATCAGTGAGCCGGGAGGGCAAGAGACCCAGTACTTC
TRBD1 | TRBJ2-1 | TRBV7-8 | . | CASSSEGQGDEQFF | TGTGCCAGCAGCTCCGAGGGACAGGGGGATGAGCAGTTCTTC
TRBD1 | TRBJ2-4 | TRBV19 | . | CASSIIVRNQRVNRGTKNIQYF | TGTGCCAGTAGTATAATCGTACGGAACCAACGGGTTAACAGGGGGACAAAAAACATTCAGTACTTC
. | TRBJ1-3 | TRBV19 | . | CASSIRLSGNTIYF | TGTGCCAGTAGTATCAGGCTCTCTGGAAACACCATATATTTT
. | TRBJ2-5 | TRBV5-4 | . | CASSLIADQETQYF | TGTGCCAGCAGCTTGATAGCGGACCAAGAGACCCAGTACTTC
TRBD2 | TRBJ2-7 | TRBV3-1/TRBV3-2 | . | CASSRPPPIAGFSYEQYF | TGTGCCAGCAGCCGCCCCCCACCAATAGCGGGATTCTCCTACGAGCAGTACTTC
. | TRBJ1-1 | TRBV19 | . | CASSIVLRRRRDTEAFF | TGTGCCAGTAGTATAGTTTTAAGACGGCGCAGGGACACTGAAGCTTTCTTT